This section outlines one T cell receptor beta chain sequence together with its context. This entry comes from a study of identical twins' blood T cells. The V segment lost 7 bases and the J segment 9 bases; nucleotides outside the gene matches: 6. The CDR3 totals 14 residues. Germline V gene lookup returns CDR1 MNHNS and CDR2 SASEGT. In the study's own analysis: Each library had 2.2 to 3.6 million CDR3 reads and about 90,000 to nearly 500,000 clonotypes. TCRdb called the 5' RACE reads again in MiXCR, with one record for every CDR3 protein. The V and J calls were determined by TCRdb, not by the authors. The sample lists roughly 380,000 distinct CDR3 sequences, over 25% occurring once.

The receptor was derived from a woman between 18 and 50 years old in good health. Material: PBMCs. This rearrangement joins TRBV6-1 to TRBJ2-3, with 14 bases matching TRBD2. The CDR3 DNA is TGTGCCAGCATTCCTGGGACTAGCGGGGGCACGCAGTATTTT. This sequence encodes CASIPGTSGGTQYF.